The source of this TCR beta chain is a study of cytomegalovirus exposure and HLA in healthy donors. Findings of the study overall: The study reported that TCR beta sequences accurately predicted HLA-A and HLA-B alleles in most subjects. Researchers counted roughly 160 TCR beta chains as cytomegalovirus-associated.

This clone appeared a single time. The antigen is unknown. Healthy bone marrow donors made up the cohort. The V gene end was trimmed by 7 bases and the J gene end by 6 bases; junction bases not matched to a gene: 7. The CDR3 has 13 residues. In germline, CDR1 is SGDLS, CDR2 YYNGEE. Amplification used 60 Vbeta primers and 13 Jbeta primers. Study processing details: Some 12 million shared chains were among the roughly 78 million unique TCR beta chains that a later analysis counted. Repertoires were generated with immunoSEQ multiplex PCR, while TCRdb's copy carries only in-frame clones and drops some. The V and J calls and the clone size are those of that table, but D and trimming were determined from the DNA. The data show around 180,000 clones, roughly 87% seen once.

Input material: PBMCs. This chain joins TRBV9 and TRBJ2-3; TRBD2 matches 8 bases. The TCR was taken from a girl under three years old in good health and CMV-seronegative. CDR3 in DNA: TGTGCCAGCTCCAGCGGGAGCTCGGATACGCAGTATTTT. It codes for CASSSGSSDTQYF.